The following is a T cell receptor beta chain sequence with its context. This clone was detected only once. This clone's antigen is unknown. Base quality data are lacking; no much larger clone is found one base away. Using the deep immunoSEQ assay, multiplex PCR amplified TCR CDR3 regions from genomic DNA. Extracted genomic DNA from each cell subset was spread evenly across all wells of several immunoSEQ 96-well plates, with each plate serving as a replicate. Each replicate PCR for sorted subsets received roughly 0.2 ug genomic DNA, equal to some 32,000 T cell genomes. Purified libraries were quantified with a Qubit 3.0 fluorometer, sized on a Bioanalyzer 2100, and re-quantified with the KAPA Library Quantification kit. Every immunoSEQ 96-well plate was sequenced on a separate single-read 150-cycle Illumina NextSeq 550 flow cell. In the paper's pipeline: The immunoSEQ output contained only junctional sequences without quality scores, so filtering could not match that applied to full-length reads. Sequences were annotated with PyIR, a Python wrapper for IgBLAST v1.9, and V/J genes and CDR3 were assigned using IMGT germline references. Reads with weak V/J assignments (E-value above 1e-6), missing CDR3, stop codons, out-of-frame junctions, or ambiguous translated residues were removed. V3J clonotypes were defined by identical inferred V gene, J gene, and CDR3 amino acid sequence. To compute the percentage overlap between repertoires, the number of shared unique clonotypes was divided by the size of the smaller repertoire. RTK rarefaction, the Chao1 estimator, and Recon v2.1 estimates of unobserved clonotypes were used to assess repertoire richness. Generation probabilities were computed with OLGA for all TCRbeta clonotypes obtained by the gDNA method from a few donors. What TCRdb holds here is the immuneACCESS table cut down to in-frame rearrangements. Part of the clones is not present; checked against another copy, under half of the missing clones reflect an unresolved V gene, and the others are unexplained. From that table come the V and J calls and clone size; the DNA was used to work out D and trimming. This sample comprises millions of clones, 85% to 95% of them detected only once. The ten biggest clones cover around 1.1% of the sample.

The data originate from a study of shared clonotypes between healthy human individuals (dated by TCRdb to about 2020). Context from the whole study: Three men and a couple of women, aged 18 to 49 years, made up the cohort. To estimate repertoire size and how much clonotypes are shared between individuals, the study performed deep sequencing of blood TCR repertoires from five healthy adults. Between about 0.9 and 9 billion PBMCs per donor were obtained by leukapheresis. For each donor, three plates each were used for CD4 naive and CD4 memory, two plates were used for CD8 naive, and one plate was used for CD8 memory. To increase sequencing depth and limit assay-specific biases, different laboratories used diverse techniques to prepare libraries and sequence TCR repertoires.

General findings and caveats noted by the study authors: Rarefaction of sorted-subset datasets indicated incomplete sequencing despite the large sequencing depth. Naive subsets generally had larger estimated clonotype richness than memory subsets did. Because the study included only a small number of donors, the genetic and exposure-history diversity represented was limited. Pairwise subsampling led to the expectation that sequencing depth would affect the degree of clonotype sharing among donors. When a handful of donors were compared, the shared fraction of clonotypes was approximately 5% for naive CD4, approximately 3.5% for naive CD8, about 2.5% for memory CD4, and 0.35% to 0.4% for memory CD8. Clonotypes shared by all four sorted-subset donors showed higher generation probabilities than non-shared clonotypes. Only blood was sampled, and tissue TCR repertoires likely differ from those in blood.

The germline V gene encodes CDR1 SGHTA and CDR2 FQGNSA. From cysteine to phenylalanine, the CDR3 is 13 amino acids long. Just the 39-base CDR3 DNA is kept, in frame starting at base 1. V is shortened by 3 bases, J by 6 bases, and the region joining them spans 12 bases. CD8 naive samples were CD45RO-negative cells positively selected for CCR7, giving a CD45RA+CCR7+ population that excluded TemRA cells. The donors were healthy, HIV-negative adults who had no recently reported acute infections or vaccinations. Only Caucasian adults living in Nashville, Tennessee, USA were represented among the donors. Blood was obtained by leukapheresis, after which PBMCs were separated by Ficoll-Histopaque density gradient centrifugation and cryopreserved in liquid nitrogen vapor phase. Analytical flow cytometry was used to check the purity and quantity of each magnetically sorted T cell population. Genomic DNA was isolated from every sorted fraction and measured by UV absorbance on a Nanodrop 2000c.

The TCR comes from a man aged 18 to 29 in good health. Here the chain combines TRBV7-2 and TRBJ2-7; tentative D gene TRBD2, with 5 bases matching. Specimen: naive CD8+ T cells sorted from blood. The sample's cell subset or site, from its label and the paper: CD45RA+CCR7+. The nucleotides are TGTGCCAGCAGCTTCGCCGGGGTTCTCGAGCAGTACTTC. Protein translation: CASSFAGVLEQYF.